The T cell receptor beta chain under discussion was sequenced for a study of blood T cells in healthy people across ages. Germline CDR1 MNHEY, CDR2 SMNVEV (reference sequence). V lost 3 bases and J lost 1, with 14 bases in between. The CDR3 runs to 16 residues. It was with a sample-barcoded 5' primer and a J-beta primer mix that a second PCR of about 6 to 11 cycles was run. TCRdb used MiXCR to reprocess the 5' RACE reads, holding one entry per CDR3 protein. The top ten hold 5.5% to 8% of the sample, which has over 1,300,000 distinct CDR3 sequences, almost 60% seen once. This clonotype was seen only a few times.

This chain connects TRBV27 to TRBJ2-3; possibly TRBD1 or TRBD2 for D (5 bases each). The source is a man younger than 35 in good health. Sequencing was performed on blood. CDR3 residues: CASSLTGPRGTDTQYF. The CDR3, as DNA: TGTGCCAGCAGTTTGACGGGACCACGGGGCACAGATACGCAGTATTTT.